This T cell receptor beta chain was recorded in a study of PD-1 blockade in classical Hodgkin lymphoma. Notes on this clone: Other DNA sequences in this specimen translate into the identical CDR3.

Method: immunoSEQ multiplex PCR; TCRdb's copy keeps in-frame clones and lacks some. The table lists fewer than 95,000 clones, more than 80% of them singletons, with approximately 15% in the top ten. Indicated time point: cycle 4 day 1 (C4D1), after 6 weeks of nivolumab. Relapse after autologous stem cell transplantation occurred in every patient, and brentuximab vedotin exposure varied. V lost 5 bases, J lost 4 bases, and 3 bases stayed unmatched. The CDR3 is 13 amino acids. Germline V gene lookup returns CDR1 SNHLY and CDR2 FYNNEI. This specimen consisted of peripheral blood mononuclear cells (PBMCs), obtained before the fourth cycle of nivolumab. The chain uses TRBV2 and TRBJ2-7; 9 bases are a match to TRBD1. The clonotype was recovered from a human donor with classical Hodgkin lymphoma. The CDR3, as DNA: TGTGCCAGCAGTAGGGGACAGGGATACGAGCAGTACTTC. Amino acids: CASSRGQGYEQYF.